This is a list of T cell receptor beta chains from one sample in a study of CXCR3-negative and CXCR3-positive naive CD8 T cells. TCRdb re-analyzed the 5' RACE reads; it lists each CDR3 protein once, without DNA. The table for this sample gives 84,000 or so distinct CDR3 sequences. What was sequenced was naive CXCR3+ CD8+ T cells from blood. Receptors originate from a human donor in good health. Some clones in this sample may be carry-over from other donors' samples. Both conserved end residues are part of each CDR3.

J,V,CDR3
TRBJ1-2,TRBV4-3,CASSPYRQGNYGYTF
TRBJ2-7,TRBV12-3/TRBV12-4,CASSSGTLTYEQYF
TRBJ2-7,TRBV21-1,CASHSGHEQYF
TRBJ1-1,TRBV29-1,CSVPPSLGETEAFF
TRBJ2-1,TRBV6-2/TRBV6-3,CASSYGGDEQFF
TRBJ2-1,TRBV27,CASRPQHYNEQFF
TRBJ2-5,TRBV12-3/TRBV12-4,CASSFKGPTQETQYF
TRBJ2-3,TRBV9,CASSVVPGGSGSTDTQYF
TRBJ2-5,TRBV12-3/TRBV12-4,CASSLLLETQYF
TRBJ2-1,TRBV15,CATSGAGGLDEQFF
TRBJ2-2,TRBV7-9,CASSSWTGGPAELFF
TRBJ2-7,TRBV7-9,CASSLGPDYEQYF
TRBJ1-1,TRBV7-2,CASSSTENRRAFF
TRBJ1-1,TRBV5-1,CASSFPGTAPEAFF
TRBJ2-7,TRBV6-5,CASSYSSWSEQYF